This T cell receptor beta chain appears in the sequencing data of a study of control samples from healthy donors and cancer patients. This clone has just one count. Assay used: immunoSEQ multiplex PCR; TCRdb lists only in-frame clones, some missing. The sample holds about 69,000 clones, about 92% seen once. V was clipped by 1 base and J by 9 bases; unmatched bases: 9. CDR3 size: 16 residues. The germline CDR1 and CDR2 sequences are SGHVS and FNYEAQ. The rearrangement links TRBV7-6 to TRBJ1-6, with 7 bases that match TRBD1. The specimen sequenced was PBMCs. This sequence originates from a man aged 55 to 70 with colorectal cancer. CDR3 in amino acids: CASSLGGGQGGSPLHF. CDR3 DNA sequence: TGTGCCAGCAGCTTAGGAGGGGGGCAGGGGGGTTCACCCCTCCACTTT.